Listed here are 10 T cell receptor beta chains from one sample, sequenced in a study of cytomegalovirus exposure and HLA in healthy donors (dated by TCRdb to 2015 to 2018). Libraries were built with the immunoSEQ multiplex PCR assay. A mixture of 60 forward primers for TCR Vbeta segments and 13 reverse primers for TCR Jbeta segments was used in the multiplex PCR. Imported from immuneACCESS, the table was reduced by TCRdb to in-frame sequences with V and J called. These copies leave out some clones; in studies compared against another copy, an unresolved V gene accounts for under half, and the cause of the remainder is not known. Within this sample are about 120,000 clones, with less than 20% of them counted one time only. The biggest ten clones account for 1.5% to 2% of the sample. The sequenced sample consisted of PBMCs. These TCRs come from a woman under 30 in good health and CMV-seronegative.

This CDR3 is CASSYTGEHGYTF. The CDR3 DNA is TGTGCCAGCAGCTACACAGGGGAACATGGCTACACCTTC. The J gene is TRBJ1-2, the V gene TRBV5-5; 7 positions match TRBD1. CDR3 length: 13 amino acids. The germline V gene has CDR1 SGHKS and CDR2 YYEKEE (reference sequence). V shed 3 bases and J 6 bases; nucleotides not matched to a gene: 5.

This clone has a handful of counts. CDR3 DNA: TGTGCCAGCACCTCTCCCAGGAATGAGCAGTTCTTC. Residues: CASTSPRNEQFF. The chain carries TRBV7-3 and TRBJ2-1; no clear D gene. This CDR3 is 12 amino acids long. The V and J ends lost 7 bases and 7 bases respectively, with 11 bases between them. Germline values: CDR1 SGHTA, CDR2 FQGTGA.

J is TRBJ1-3 and V is TRBV5-1; 7 nucleotides align to TRBD1. Germline V lookup: CDR1 SGHRS, CDR2 YFSETQ. The CDR3 is made up of 15 amino acids. After removal of 4 bases from V and 2 bases from J, the junction contained 6 bases not matched to a gene. DNA for the CDR3: TGCGCCAGCAGCGAGACAGGGTTGGCTGGAAACACCATATATTTT. Residues: CASSETGLAGNTIYF. The full variable domain, completed using reference TRBV5-1 and TRBJ1-3, is KAGVTQTPRYLIKTRGQQVTLSCSPISGHRSVSWYQQTPGQGLQFLFEYFSETQRNKGNFPGRFSGRQFSNSRSEMNVSTLELGDSALYLCASSETGLAGNTIYFGEGSWLTVV.

This clone was counted between two and nine times. The chain carries TRBV27 and TRBJ2-5; D perhaps matches TRBD1 (7 bases). CDR1 is MNHEY and CDR2 is SMNVEV in the germline V gene (reference sequence). With 4 bases removed from V and 5 bases from J, the gap between germline ends came to 17 bases. The CDR3 consists of 15 residues. The DNA of the CDR3 is TGTGCCAGCAGTTGGACAGGAGGGGCTGGGGAGACCCAGTACTTC. Translating gives CASSWTGGAGETQYF.

This clone appeared a few times. The chain carries TRBV30 and TRBJ2-2, with TRBD2 as a possible D gene (7 bases). The CDR3 runs 17 residues. The germline gives CDR1 GTSNPN, CDR2 SVGIG (reference sequence). Trimming stripped 0 bases from V and 3 bases from J, with 17 bases between. The CDR3 nucleotides read TGTGCCTGGAGTGTACCTCAGGCGGGGGCCTACACCGGGGAGCTGTTTTTT. It translates to CAWSVPQAGAYTGELFF. The whole variable domain, remainder taken from reference TRBV30 and TRBJ2-2, is SQTIHQWPATLVQPVGSPLSLECTVEGTSNPNLYWYRQAAGRGLQLLFYSVGIGQISSEVPQNLSASRPQDRQFILSSKKLLLSDSGFYLCAWSVPQAGAYTGELFFGEGSRLTVL.

The gene calls are TRBV6-1 and TRBJ1-5; D gene ambiguous. Germline V CDR1 and CDR2: MNHNS, SASEGT. Trimming left V 8 bases short and J 3 bases short, with 17 bases between. The CDR3 consists of 15 residues. CDR3 amino acids: CASSARDTVNQPQHF. The CDR3 bases are TGTGCCAGCTCGGCCCGAGACACGGTCAATCAGCCCCAGCATTTT.

This chain uses TRBV29-1 with TRBJ2-1; TRBD2 agrees at 13 bases. This CDR3 region has 14 residues. V dropped 7 bases and J dropped 4; count of bases not matched to a gene: 4. The germline V gene encodes CDR1 SQVTM and CDR2 ANQGSEA. As DNA, the CDR3 is TGCAGCGCAAGACTAGCGGGGGGTTACAATGAGCAGTTCTTC. This codes for CSARLAGGYNEQFF.

There are a few counts of this clone. The chain employs TRBV19 and TRBJ1-5, with TRBD1 matching over 9 bases. Germline V gives CDR1 LNHDA, CDR2 SQIVND (reference sequence). CDR3 length: 14 amino acids. The trim removed 5 bases at V and 4 bases at J, leaving 3 bases unmatched. CDR3 bases: TGTGCCAGTAGTCTGGGGACAGGGAATCAGCCCCAGCATTTT. Residues: CASSLGTGNQPQHF.

The table lists this clone with a few counts. Sequence at one end of the junction differs from germline and may be a read error. The J gene is TRBJ1-1, the V gene TRBV28; D gene ambiguous. This CDR3 spans 11 amino acids. Germline CDR1 and CDR2: MDHEN and SYDVKM. CDR3 coding DNA: TGTGCCAGCAGTTTAACGGGTGTCCGCTGCTTT. Amino acid sequence: CASSLTGVRCF.

This clone has just a few counts. This chain connects TRBV2 to TRBJ2-2; TRBD2 aligns across 10 bases. Trimming took 2 bases from V and 0 from J; bases not matched to a gene: 9. Germline CDR1 SNHLY, CDR2 FYNNEI. The CDR3 runs 19 residues. CDR3 sequence (DNA): TGTGCCAGCAGTGAAACCCTAGCGGGGGCCGCATCGAACACCGGGGAGCTGTTTTTT. It encodes CASSETLAGAASNTGELFF.